The entry below describes one TCR beta chain. Seattle enrolled patients during active infection and tracked them longitudinally. The data are from a study of blood T cell repertoires in COVID-19. As for the study in general: COVID-19 samples, acute and convalescent, were from the United States, Italy and Spain. T cells, B-cell-depleted T cells, or PBMCs supplied cDNA or gDNA.

Original analysis: Amplified reference gene primers provided the basis for estimating nucleated cell counts. The data were produced by immunoSEQ multiplex PCR, yet TCRdb's version contains in-frame clones alone and is incomplete. V, J and clone size reflect that table, while D and trimming were determined from the DNA. The table lists hundreds of thousands of clones, around 88% of them singletons, with about 5.9% in the top ten. The CDR3 contains 15 residues. Germline V gives CDR1 SGHVS, CDR2 FNYEAQ. The V segment lost 5 bases and the J segment 8 bases; nucleotides outside the gene matches: 11. The chain recombines TRBV7-6 with TRBJ1-4; 7 bases line up with TRBD1. The material sequenced was peripheral blood. This TCR came from a woman aged 30 to 39 with COVID-19, enrolled during active disease. CDR3 sequence (DNA): TGTGCCAGCAGCAACGTTGGGACAGCAAGAGAAAAACTGTTTTTT. Translated, it gives CASSNVGTAREKLFF. Combining the CDR3 with reference TRBV7-6 and TRBJ1-4 gives the whole variable domain GAGVSQSPRYKVTKRGQDVALRCDPISGHVSLYWYRQALGQGPEFLTYFNYEAQQDKSGLPNDRFSAERPEGSISTLTIQRTEQRDSAMYRCASSNVGTAREKLFFGSGTQLSVL.